The 11 T cell receptor beta chains given below trace back to one sample, sequenced in a study of blood T cell repertoires in COVID-19. Profiling relied on immunoSEQ multiplex PCR, and the TCRdb table lists in-frame clones only, not all of them. The data hold approximately 98,000 clones, with 81% observed a single time. The sample was peripheral blood. The receptors come from a woman at least 80 years old with acute or convalescent COVID-19.

The CDR3 region has the DNA TGTGCCAGTCGTACCGGGACACTCTACCAGCCCCAGCATTTT. Protein product: CASRTGTLYQPQHF. The chain has TRBV28 and TRBJ1-5; D perhaps matches TRBD1 (6 bases). The V end lost 9 bases, the J end lost 7 bases, and 19 bases lay between the germline ends. Germline CDR1 reads MDHEN; CDR2 reads SYDVKM. This CDR3 is 14 amino acids long.

The chain links TRBV28 to TRBJ1-5, with D perhaps matching TRBD1 (5 bases). The CDR3 consists of 14 residues. The ends were cut back, 6 bases at V and 0 bases at J, with 9 bases in the middle. Germline-derived CDR1 and CDR2 are MDHEN and SYDVKM. CDR3 protein: CASRKGNSNQPQHF. As DNA, the CDR3 is TGTGCCAGCAGGAAGGGGAATAGCAATCAGCCCCAGCATTTT.

The chain combines TRBV2 with TRBJ1-6; 7 nucleotides match TRBD1. This CDR3 has 14 amino acids. Germline CDR1 reads SNHLY; CDR2 reads FYNNEI. Losses at the gene ends were 7 bases for V and 6 bases for J; bases not matched to a gene: 6. The CDR3 bases are TGTGCCAGCATGGGCGACAGGGCTAATTCACCCCTCCACTTT. Residues: CASMGDRANSPLHF.

CDR3 nucleotide sequence: TGTGCCAGCAGCAACAGGCAGAATTCACCCCTCCACTTT. It yields the protein CASSNRQNSPLHF. J is TRBJ1-6 and V is TRBV6-5; D may be TRBD1 (5 bases). The CDR3 is made up of 13 amino acids. Germline assignment: CDR1 MNHEY and CDR2 SVGAGI. Trimming removed 6 bases from V and 7 bases from J, with 10 bases in between.

The rearrangement links TRBV6-5 to TRBJ1-2; possibly TRBD1 for D (5 bases). The V end lost 6 bases, the J end lost 6 bases, and 17 bases lay between the germline ends. Germline loops: CDR1 MNHEY, CDR2 SVGAGI. This CDR3 comprises 14 residues. CDR3 sequence: CASRAAGGFDGYTF. The CDR3 DNA is TGTGCCAGCAGAGCCGCGGGGGGTTTCGATGGCTACACCTTC.

This chain's CDR3 is CASSFGTGAGTSNQPQHF. Written as DNA, the CDR3 is TGTGCCAGCAGTTTTGGGACAGGGGCTGGTACGAGCAATCAGCCCCAGCATTTT. This chain uses TRBV28 with TRBJ1-5, with TRBD1 matching 10 bases. V was clipped by 3 bases and J by 1 base; unmatched bases: 9. This CDR3 has 18 amino acids. The germline V gene encodes CDR1 MDHEN and CDR2 SYDVKM. Variable domain in full (rest from reference TRBV28 and TRBJ1-5): DVKVTQSSRYLVKRTGEKVFLECVQDMDHENMFWYRQDPGLGLRLIYFSYDVKMKEKGDIPEGYSVSREKKERFSLILESASTNQTSMYLCASSFGTGAGTSNQPQHFGDGTRLSIL.

The gene calls are TRBV9 and TRBJ2-7, with 8 bases identical to TRBD1. V trimming: 3 bases; J trimming: 3 bases; junction bases outside the gene matches: 2. The length of the CDR3 is 13 residues. Germline V gene lookup returns CDR1 SGDLS and CDR2 YYNGEE. CDR3: CASSGTGSYEQYF. In DNA, the CDR3 is TGTGCCAGCAGCGGGACAGGGAGCTACGAGCAGTACTTC.

This clone was picked up a small number of times. The chain combines TRBV6-6 with TRBJ1-2; 7 bases are shared with TRBD1. The length of the CDR3 is 17 residues. CDR1 is MNHNY, CDR2 SVGAGI, per germline (reference sequence). V shed 5 bases, J shed 1 base, and the junction held 13 bases outside the gene matches. The CDR3 loop is CASSPSGQSSFNYGYTF. The CDR3, as DNA: TGTGCCAGCAGTCCATCGGGACAGTCCAGCTTTAACTATGGCTACACCTTC.

CDR3 sequence reads: CASRGQANGYTF. The CDR3 DNA sequence: TGTGCCAGCCGAGGACAGGCCAATGGCTACACCTTC. The chain carries TRBV28 and TRBJ1-2; 7 nucleotides line up with TRBD1. Germline V gene lookup returns CDR1 MDHEN and CDR2 SYDVKM. J was trimmed by 6 bases and V by 8 bases; bases with no gene match: 6. The CDR3 consists of 12 residues.

This CDR3 is CASSKGAGMNTEAFF. Written as DNA, the CDR3 is TGTGCCAGCAGCAAAGGGGCAGGGATGAACACTGAAGCTTTCTTT. The genes are TRBV21-1 and TRBJ1-1; the table gives TRBD1 as D, unverified against the DNA. TRBV21-1 corresponds to a pseudogene. CDR3 size: 15 residues.

The V and J genes are TRBV24-1 and TRBJ2-1; 9 bases fit TRBD1. V shed 5 bases and J 4 bases; nucleotides not matched to a gene: 8. The CDR3 sequence is 16 residues long. Germline V gene data show CDR1 as KGHDR and CDR2 as SFDVKD. The CDR3 DNA is TGTGCCACCAGTGGTTCCCCGGGACAGGGATACAATGAGCAGTTCTTC. Its translation: CATSGSPGQGYNEQFF.